This entry concerns a single T cell receptor beta chain. Its target is not known. This entry comes from a study of T cell responses to AZD1222 COVID-19 vaccine. The repertoire was sequenced with immunoSEQ multiplex PCR; TCRdb's copy has only in-frame clones and lacks some. In the table there are roughly 140,000 clones, under 95% of which are singletons. Findings and limits, study-wide: Among those given AZD1222, only 6 or 7 were seropositive at baseline. Spike-wide coverage was observed for vaccine-associated CD4 TCRs, with dominant responses at 160-218 and 743-854. Repertoires were obtained only post-peak T cell response.

In germline, CDR1 is MNHEY, CDR2 SVGAGI. The CDR3 is 15 amino acids. The V gene lost 0 bases and the J gene lost 4 bases, with 9 bases spanning the gap. Sequences were derived from peripheral blood, sampled on day 0 of AZD1222 vaccination. This clonotype originated in an adult in good health. The chain has TRBV6-5 and TRBJ1-4; no definite D call. CDR3 sequence reads: CASSYSTSINEKLFF. In DNA form, the CDR3 reads TGTGCCAGCAGTTACTCGACCAGCATTAATGAAAAACTGTTTTTT.